This T cell receptor (beta chain) is from a study of cytomegalovirus exposure and HLA in healthy donors. Study outcomes and limitations: Roughly even sequencing depth across donors was the assumption behind the presence/absence analyses. Approximately 160 TCR beta chains were listed as cytomegalovirus-associated. TCR beta V segments were, for the most part, productive about 87% or about 30% of the time in an earlier analysis.

To note about this clone: Its antigen remains unidentified.

This CDR3 is built from 14 residues. Trimming at V came to 7 bases and at J to 3 bases, leaving 5 bases not matched to a gene. CDR1 and CDR2 (germline): MNHNS, SASEGT. It was with 60 Vbeta and 13 Jbeta primers that the PCR ran. Sequencing was performed with immunoSEQ multiplex PCR; in TCRdb, only in-frame clones are kept and a portion is missing. This table holds under 200,000 clones, more than 75% found once. This chain joins TRBV6-1 and TRBJ2-2; TRBD1 matches at 7 bases. The specimen was PBMCs. This receptor was obtained from a young woman in good health and CMV-seronegative. Here the CDR3 reads CASIRQGDTGELFF. The CDR3 coding sequence is TGTGCCAGCATTAGACAGGGTGACACCGGGGAGCTGTTTTTT.